This T cell receptor (beta chain) was recovered during a study of control samples from healthy donors and cancer patients. Sequencing used immunoSEQ multiplex PCR; TCRdb keeps in-frame clones, though not all of them. The sample gives 120,000 or so clones, around 87% of which show up once; 3.7% is in the top ten. The germline V and J ends were trimmed by 0 bases and 5 bases, with 20 bases remaining between them. The CDR3 contains 18 residues. Looked up from germline, CDR1 is SGHVS and CDR2 is FQNEAQ. The sequencing input was PBMCs. The receptor was derived from a woman aged 55 to 70 with lung cancer. V usage is TRBV7-8 and J usage is TRBJ2-1; D perhaps matches TRBD2 (6 bases). The CDR3 region has the DNA TGTGCCAGCAGCTTAGCGTACAGGAGGGGACCAAACGACAATGAGCAGTTCTTC. This encodes CASSLAYRRGPNDNEQFF.